Sequencing of this T cell receptor beta chain was carried out in a study of T-cell memory formation after mild COVID-19. TCRdb fed the 5' RACE reads into MiXCR, producing one record per CDR3 protein. This table has 170,000 or so distinct CDR3 sequences, over 20% appearing once. This clonotype has just a few counts. Germline assignment: CDR1 DFQATT and CDR2 SNEGSKA (reference sequence). The germline V and J ends were trimmed by 0 bases and 7 bases, with 13 bases remaining between them. The length of the CDR3 is 13 residues. The specimen was PBMCs or a T cell subset sorted from them (not recorded which). The chain has TRBV20-1 and TRBJ2-7; no clear D. The receptor's source is an adult woman who had mild COVID-19 (a few samples of this study predate the infection). Cell type and time point are not known. In nucleotides, the CDR3 is TGCAGTGCTAGAGATCTGGGCTCGAGGGAGCAGTACTTC. Its protein is CSARDLGSREQYF.